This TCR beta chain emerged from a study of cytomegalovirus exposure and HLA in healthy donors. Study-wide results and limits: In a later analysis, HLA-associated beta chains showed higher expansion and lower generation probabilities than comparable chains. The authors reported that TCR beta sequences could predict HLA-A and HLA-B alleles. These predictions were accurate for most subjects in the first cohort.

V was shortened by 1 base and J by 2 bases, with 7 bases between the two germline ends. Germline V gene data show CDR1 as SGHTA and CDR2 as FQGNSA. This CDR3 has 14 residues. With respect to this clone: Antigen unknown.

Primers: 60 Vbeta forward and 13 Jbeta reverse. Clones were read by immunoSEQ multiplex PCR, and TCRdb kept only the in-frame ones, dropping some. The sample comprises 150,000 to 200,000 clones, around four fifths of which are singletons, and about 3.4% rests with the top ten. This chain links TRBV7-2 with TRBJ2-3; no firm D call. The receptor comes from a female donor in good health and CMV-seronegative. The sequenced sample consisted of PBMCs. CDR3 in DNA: TGTGCCAGCAGCTTAGTTACTAACACAGATACGCAGTATTTT. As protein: CASSLVTNTDTQYF.